These 16 T cell receptor beta chains were all obtained from the same sample, sequenced in a study of T cells in women clearing cervical HPV infection. Using immunoSEQ multiplex PCR, the repertoire was profiled, and TCRdb retains in-frame clones only, with some absent. The sample spans about 19,000 clones; the ten largest clones claim about 5%. The sample comprised blood buffy coat. These receptors all come from a woman aged 18-69 years with a cervical HPV16 infection that either progressed to CIN3+ or cleared (not recorded which).

Points on this clone: The read ends 3 residues shy of where the CDR3 ends; the end is completed using the germline J gene. This rearrangement joins TRBV20-1 to TRBJ2-1; 7 positions match TRBD2. In germline, CDR1 is DFQATT, CDR2 SNEGSKA (reference sequence). V shed 5 bases and J 2 bases; nucleotides not matched to a gene: 12. CDR3 size: 16 residues. CDR3 bases read: TGCAGTGCTGGACCCGCCGGAGCGGGACCCTACAATGAG. Protein: CSAGPAGAGPYNE. The whole CDR3 region reads CSAGPAGAGPYNEQFF.

A note on this clone: The CDR3 end is not reached by the read, which stops 3 residues before it; the germline J gene fills it in. V is TRBV7-9 and J is TRBJ1-2, with 7 bases identical to TRBD1. The CDR3 length is 14 residues. Germline loops: CDR1 SEHNR, CDR2 FQNEAQ (reference sequence). The sequenced CDR3 bases are TGTGCCAGCAGCGGACCGGGACAGACGGATGAC. Translation: CASSGPGQTDD. The complete CDR3 sequence is CASSGPGQTDDYTF. The whole variable domain, filled in from reference TRBV7-9 and TRBJ1-2, reads DTGVSQNPRHKITKRGQNVTFRCDPISEHNRLYWYRQTLGQGPEFLTYFQNEAQLEKSRLLSDRFSAERPKGSFSTLEIQRTEQGDSAMYLCASSGPGQTDDYTFGSGTRLTVV.

As concerns this clone: The read gets to within 3 residues of the CDR3 end, and the germline J gene fills in the rest. This chain joins TRBV12-3 or TRBV12-4 and TRBJ1-2, with 8 bases fitting TRBD1. V was clipped by 6 bases and J by 4 bases; unmatched bases: 4. There are 13 residues in the CDR3. This CDR3 is CASRGGQAYGYTF. CDR3 bases read: TGTGCCAGCAGGGGGGGACAGGCCTATGGC.

Regarding this clone: The CDR3 end lies 3 residues beyond the end of the read and is filled in from the germline J gene. The V call is TRBV7-6, the J call TRBJ1-2; 9 bases line up with TRBD1. CDR1 is SGHVS and CDR2 is FNYEAQ in the germline V gene. The V and J ends lost 4 bases and 3 bases, in that order; junction bases with no gene match: 6. This CDR3 spans 15 amino acids. The CDR3 protein is CASSSVDRGYYGYTF. The part of the CDR3 DNA that was read is TGTGCCAGCAGCTCGGTGGACAGGGGTTACTATGGC.

On this clone: The missing CDR3 end, 3 residues past where the read stops, is filled in from the germline J gene. V usage is TRBV5-6 and J usage is TRBJ2-5; D may be TRBD1 (6 bases). Germline V lookup: CDR1 SGHDT, CDR2 YYEEEE. The ends were cut back, 4 bases at V and 1 base at J, with 11 bases in the middle. CDR3 length: 14 amino acids. The CDR3 here is CASSPGHLQETQYF. The sequenced part of the CDR3 DNA is TGTGCCAGCAGCCCGGGACACCTCCAAGAGACC.

As for this clone: The CDR3 goes on 3 residues after the read ends, and that part is filled in from the germline J gene. The V call is TRBV20-1, the J call TRBJ2-1, with D maybe TRBD1 (6 bases). This CDR3 has 14 residues. Germline assignment: CDR1 DFQATT and CDR2 SNEGSKA (reference sequence). The germline V and J ends were trimmed by 3 bases and 1 base, with 10 bases remaining between them. CDR3: CSASQGLSYNEQFF. CDR3 DNA (partial): TGCAGTGCTAGCCAGGGGTTGTCCTACAATGAG.

In regard to this clone: The CDR3 end lies 3 residues beyond the end of the read and is filled in from the germline J gene. This chain joins TRBV7-2 and TRBJ2-2, with TRBD1 identical over 7 bases. The CDR3 consists of 14 residues. Germline CDR1 SGHTA, CDR2 FQGNSA. The CDR3: CASSIRQGGSPLFF. The CDR3 bases that were read are TGTGCCAGCAGCATCCGACAGGGTGGTTCACCG.

Concerning this clone itself: The missing CDR3 end, 3 residues past where the read stops, is filled in from the germline J gene. This chain connects TRBV20-1 to TRBJ2-3; D may be TRBD1 (6 bases). The V gene lost 7 bases and the J gene lost 5 bases, with 19 bases spanning the gap. The germline V gene has CDR1 DFQATT and CDR2 SNEGSKA (reference sequence). This CDR3 comprises 14 residues. The DNA read from the CDR3 is TGCAGTGTTGAACCGGGACAACCGCGAGATACG. It codes for CSVEPGQPRDT. The full CDR3 is CSVEPGQPRDTQYF.

To note about this clone: The CDR3 extends 3 residues past the end of the read, so its final part is completed from the germline J gene. V gene TRBV6-2 or TRBV6-3 combines with J gene TRBJ2-2, with D possibly being TRBD2 (6 bases). Looked up from germline, CDR1 is MNHEY and CDR2 is SVGEGT. The CDR3 sequence is 14 residues long. Trimming stripped 4 bases from V and 3 bases from J, with 9 bases between. The covered CDR3 bases are TGTGCCAGCAGTTCCGGGACTCACACCGGGGAG. Its protein is CASSSGTHTGE. The CDR3 as a whole reads CASSSGTHTGELFF.

As regards this clone: Coverage ceases 3 residues before the CDR3 finishes, and the germline J gene fills in the end. The V gene is TRBV7-2, the J gene TRBJ2-7; D remains unclear. The CDR3 consists of 12 residues. Germline V CDR1 and CDR2: SGHTA, FQGNSA. Trimming took 5 bases from V and 6 from J, leaving 11 bases between them. The part of the CDR3 DNA that was read is TGTGCCAGCAGCCTCACCCGGGTCGAG. Residues: CASSLTRVE. The entire CDR3 sequence reads CASSLTRVEQYF.

On this clone: One end of the junction varies from germline; a read error may be responsible. The read finishes 3 residues shy of the CDR3 end, and the germline J gene is used to complete it. The chain recombines TRBV4-2 with TRBJ1-6; D uncertain. CDR1 is LGHNA and CDR2 is YNFKEQ in the germline V gene. This CDR3 contains 13 residues. CDR3 region: CASSPDPGSPLHF. CDR3 DNA, as far as it was read: TGCGCCAGCAGCCCAGACCCGGGGTCACCC.

As regards this clone: The read is 3 residues too short to cover the CDR3 end, so that end is filled in from the germline J gene. V usage is TRBV20-1 and J usage is TRBJ1-5; tentative D call: TRBD1 (6 bases). Between the trimmed V and J ends, which lost 3 bases and 7 bases, there was a span of 16 bases. CDR3 length: 14 amino acids. Per germline, CDR1 DFQATT and CDR2 SNEGSKA (reference sequence). CDR3 residues: CSARKSGAGQPQHF. The DNA read from the CDR3 is TGCAGTGCTAGGAAGTCAGGGGCCGGGCAGCCC.

Comment on this clone: The CDR3 end lies 3 residues beyond the end of the read and is filled in from the germline J gene. This chain links TRBV5-6 with TRBJ1-6; perhaps TRBD1 as D (6 bases). V gave up 4 bases and J gave up 6 bases, with 14 bases separating them. Germline V gives CDR1 SGHDT, CDR2 YYEEEE. The CDR3 runs 15 residues. CDR3 DNA (partial): TGTGCCAGCAGCCCGGACAGCTTTATTAATTCACCC. The encoded protein is CASSPDSFINSP. From start to end, the CDR3 is CASSPDSFINSPLHF. The full variable domain, completed using reference TRBV5-6 and TRBJ1-6, is DAGVTQSPTHLIKTRGQQVTLRCSPKSGHDTVSWYQQALGQGPQFIFQYYEEEERQRGNFPDRFSGHQFPNYSSELNVNALLLGDSALYLCASSPDSFINSPLHFGNGTRLTVT.

Concerning this clone: The read gets to within 3 residues of the CDR3 end, and the germline J gene fills in the rest. This rearrangement joins TRBV11-2 to TRBJ2-3; D gene unclear. Germline CDR1 reads SGHAT; CDR2 reads FQNNGV. V lost 6 bases and J 2 bases, leaving 12 bases between the germline ends. The CDR3 consists of 14 residues. The CDR3 bases that were read are TGTGCCAGCAGTTTCCGACTGATCACAGATACG. Its protein is CASSFRLITDT. The entire CDR3 protein reads CASSFRLITDTQYF. The full variable domain, rest sourced from reference TRBV11-2 and TRBJ2-3, is EAGVAQSPRYKIIEKRQSVAFWCNPISGHATLYWYQQILGQGPKLLIQFQNNGVVDDSQLPKDRFSAERLKGVDSTLKIQPAKLEDSAVYLCASSFRLITDTQYFGPGTRLTVL.

Concerning this clone itself: The read terminates 3 residues ahead of where the CDR3 ends, so the germline J gene completes it. This rearrangement joins TRBV6-1 to TRBJ2-1, with TRBD2 as a possible D gene (6 bases). Germline CDR1 MNHNS, CDR2 SASEGT. This CDR3 contains 15 residues. Trimming removed 0 bases from V and 0 bases from J, with 6 bases in between. CDR3 protein: CASSEAGGSYNEQFF. CDR3 bases read: TGTGCCAGCAGTGAAGCGGGGGGCTCCTACAATGAG.

Concerning this clone itself: The CDR3 is cut off 3 residues early in the read; its end comes from the germline J gene. The J gene is TRBJ2-1, the V gene TRBV6-2 or TRBV6-3; TRBD1 might be the D (5 bases). V lost 5 bases and J lost 6, with 8 bases in between. The CDR3 is made up of 12 amino acids. Germline CDR1 reads MNHEY; CDR2 reads SVGEGT. Incomplete CDR3 DNA: TGTGCCAGCAGTCAGACAGCCAATGAG. Its protein product is CASSQTANE. The entire CDR3 is CASSQTANEQFF.